This T cell receptor (beta chain) was sequenced during a study of T cell changes during pregnancy in multiple sclerosis. This clone was found a few times. This CDR3 region has 14 residues. Clones were sequenced by immunoSEQ multiplex PCR, and TCRdb holds only the in-frame ones, with some missing. The sample contains roughly 70,000 clones, around 92% of which appear only once. The rearrangement uses TRBV21-1 and TRBJ2-1; the D call of TRBD1 is as the table states it, not checked on the DNA. TRBV21-1 is a documented pseudogene. This specimen consisted of peripheral blood, obtained in the first trimester of pregnancy. The receptor comes from a female donor with multiple sclerosis, enrolled in a pregnancy study. As DNA, the CDR3 is TGTGCCAGCAGCATGGTAAGAACATACAATGAGCAGTTCTTC. As protein: CASSMVRTYNEQFF.